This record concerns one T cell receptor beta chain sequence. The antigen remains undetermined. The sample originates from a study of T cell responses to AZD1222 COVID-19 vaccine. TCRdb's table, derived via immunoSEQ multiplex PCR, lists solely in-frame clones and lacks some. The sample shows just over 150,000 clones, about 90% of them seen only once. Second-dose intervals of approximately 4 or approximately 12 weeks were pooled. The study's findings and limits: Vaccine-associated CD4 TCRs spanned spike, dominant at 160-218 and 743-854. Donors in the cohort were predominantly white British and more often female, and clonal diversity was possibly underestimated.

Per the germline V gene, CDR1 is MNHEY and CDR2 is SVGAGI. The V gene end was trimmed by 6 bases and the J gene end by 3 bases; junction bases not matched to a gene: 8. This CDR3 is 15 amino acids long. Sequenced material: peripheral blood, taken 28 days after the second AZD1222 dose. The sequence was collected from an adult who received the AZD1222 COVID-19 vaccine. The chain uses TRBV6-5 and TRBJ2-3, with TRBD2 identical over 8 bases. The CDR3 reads CASRADGRVTDTQYF. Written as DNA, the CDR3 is TGTGCCAGCAGAGCGGACGGGAGGGTAACAGATACGCAGTATTTT.